Detailed here is one T cell receptor (beta chain). The antigen remains undetermined. The sample belongs to a study of cytomegalovirus exposure and HLA in healthy donors. General observations from the study: Accurate prediction of HLA-A and HLA-B alleles (for most subjects) was reportedly achieved from TCR beta sequences. Reportedly, diagnosis of cytomegalovirus status by the classifier showed high specificity and sensitivity. Analysis was performed later, and it showed HLA-associated TCR beta chains to be more clonally expanded than equally common others. Productive status was seen about 87% or about 30% of the time for most TCR beta V segments in an earlier analysis.

The study ran its PCR with 60 Vbeta and 13 Jbeta primers. The assay was immunoSEQ multiplex PCR, and TCRdb's table has in-frame clones only and misses some. The table includes fewer than 250,000 clones, around 87% detected once. This clonotype was obtained from a boy aged 2 to 10 in good health and CMV-seronegative. Sequencing was performed on PBMCs.

This CDR3 reads CAWSGTGGSYEQYF. CDR3 coding DNA: TGTGCCTGGAGTGGGACAGGGGGCTCCTACGAGCAGTACTTC. This sequence joins TRBV30 and TRBJ2-7; 10 nucleotides agree with TRBD1. This CDR3 spans 14 amino acids. V was pared by 1 base and J by 0 bases, with 0 bases of the junction left unmatched. Germline V gene sequence: CDR1 GTSNPN, CDR2 SVGIG (reference sequence).